The TCR beta chain described here comes from a study of blood T cell repertoires in COVID-19. The overall study: Sources were T cells, B-cell-depleted T cells, or PBMCs; the material itself was cDNA or gDNA.

In germline, CDR1 is LNHDA, CDR2 SQIVND (reference sequence). The CDR3 is made up of 17 amino acids. The germline V and J ends were trimmed by 4 bases and 1 base, with 19 bases remaining between them. The protocol was immunoSEQ multiplex PCR, while the TCRdb copy is restricted to in-frame clones and leaves out a portion. Of more than 200,000 clones listed, approximately 86% are singletons. The rearrangement links TRBV19 to TRBJ1-2; D remains ambiguous. The sequencing sample was made of peripheral blood. The TCR originated in a young man with active or convalescent COVID-19. The CDR3 protein is CASSRAGPPLLNYGYTF. DNA of the CDR3: TGTGCCAGTAGTAGGGCAGGCCCGCCCCTACTTAACTATGGCTACACCTTC.